The TCR beta chain described here comes from a study of blood T cell repertoires in COVID-19. Study as a whole: Samples of COVID-19 (acute and convalescent) were obtained from the United States, Italy and Spain. PBMCs, B-cell-depleted T cells, or T cells provided the cDNA or gDNA that made up the material.

Germline CDR1 LNHDA, CDR2 SQIVND (reference sequence). The CDR3 is 17 residues long. Trimming shortened V by 3 bases and J by 0 bases, and 16 bases separated the two germline ends. Per the original data handling: Cell counts per sample came from amplifying reference gene primers. Clones were sequenced by immunoSEQ multiplex PCR, and TCRdb holds only the in-frame ones, with some missing. V, J and clone size are those of that table, while D and trimming were read from the DNA. The sample has some 60,000 clones; less than 75% are singletons. The sequence was collected from a woman aged 50 to 60 with active or convalescent COVID-19. The rearrangement joins TRBV19 to TRBJ2-3, with a weak D call TRBD2 (5 bases). The sequenced material came from peripheral blood. The CDR3 sequence is CASSIETRTSSTDTQYF. CDR3 in DNA: TGTGCCAGTAGTATTGAAACTAGGACCTCTAGCACAGATACGCAGTATTTT.